Each of the 18 T cell receptor beta chains below was sequenced from the same sample in a study of blood T cell repertoires in COVID-19 (dated by TCRdb to the early 2020s). Receptor amplification or capture employed the immunoSEQ multiplex PCR assay. TCRdb provides this immuneACCESS table in a form limited to in-frame rearrangements. Some clones are lacking; in checked studies, under half of them reflect an unresolved V gene, and why the rest are absent is not known. The sample includes 170,000 or so clones, with about 82% observed a single time. The ten most abundant clones make up around 7% of the sample. The sequencing input was peripheral blood. All receptors come from a man in his 70s with active or convalescent COVID-19.

The V gene is TRBV24-1, the J gene TRBJ2-3, with D possibly TRBD2 on 5 matching bases. The CDR3 runs 13 residues. Trimming stripped 1 base from V and 6 bases from J, with 7 bases between. CDR1 and CDR2 (germline): KGHDR, SFDVKD. This CDR3 reads CATSDLRGDTQYF. The CDR3 nucleotides are TGTGCCACCAGTGATTTAAGAGGGGATACGCAGTATTTT.

Only a few counts were recorded for this clone. This chain joins TRBV5-4 and TRBJ1-1; the match to TRBD1 covers 10 bases. V lost 4 bases and J lost 2; bases outside the gene matches: 5. CDR1 and CDR2 from the germline V gene are SGHNT and YYREEE (reference sequence). The CDR3 spans 15 residues. CDR3 in amino acids: CASSEGTGVNTEAFF. In DNA form, the CDR3 reads TGTGCCAGCAGCGAGGGGACAGGGGTTAACACTGAAGCTTTCTTT. The full variable domain, with the rest looked up from reference TRBV5-4 and TRBJ1-1, is ETGVTQSPTHLIKTRGQQVTLRCSSQSGHNTVSWYQQALGQGPQFIFQYYREEENGRGNFPPRFSGLQFPNYSSELNVNALELDDSALYLCASSEGTGVNTEAFFGQGTRLTVV.

In the case of this clone: Other DNA sequences in this sample translate to the same CDR3. The chain carries TRBV4-1 and TRBJ1-4, with 9 positions matching TRBD1. Trimming at V came to 0 bases and at J to 8 bases, leaving 4 bases not matched to a gene. This CDR3 region has 15 residues. Germline V gene sequence: CDR1 MGHRA, CDR2 YSYEKL. CDR3 bases: TGCGCCAGCAGCCAAGAAGGGACAGGGTACGAAAAACTGTTTTTT. Translation gives CASSQEGTGYEKLFF.

V and J are TRBV5-1 and TRBJ1-1, with a tentative D call TRBD1 (5 bases). Germline lookup yields CDR1 SGHRS and CDR2 YFSETQ. V lost 1 base to trimming and J lost 10 bases, with 11 bases between them. This CDR3 spans 12 amino acids. The CDR3 protein is CASSLWGRVAFF. As DNA, the CDR3 is TGCGCCAGCAGCTTGTGGGGGAGGGTAGCTTTCTTT.

This clone was found a few times. Other DNA sequences from this sample encode an identical CDR3 as well. The chain combines TRBV2 with TRBJ2-7; possibly TRBD1 for D (6 bases). Germline loops: CDR1 SNHLY, CDR2 FYNNEI. The germline V and J ends were trimmed by 6 bases and 1 base, with 7 bases remaining between them. This CDR3 has 12 amino acids. Here the CDR3 DNA reads TGTGCCAGCAGCGGGACATCCTACGAGCAGTACTTC. Residues: CASSGTSYEQYF.

This sequence joins TRBV7-9 and TRBJ1-2; D is possibly TRBD1 (6 bases). The length of the CDR3 is 15 residues. V lost 5 bases and J lost 2, with 15 bases in between. Germline-derived CDR1 and CDR2 are SEHNR and FQNEAQ (reference sequence). This CDR3 reads CASSRWRTENYGYTF. The CDR3 nucleotides read TGTGCCAGCAGCCGGTGGCGGACAGAAAACTATGGCTACACCTTC. The full variable domain, completed using reference TRBV7-9 and TRBJ1-2, is DTGVSQNPRHKITKRGQNVTFRCDPISEHNRLYWYRQTLGQGPEFLTYFQNEAQLEKSRLLSDRFSAERPKGSFSTLEIQRTEQGDSAMYLCASSRWRTENYGYTFGSGTRLTVV.

This clone was picked up one time. The gene calls are TRBV7-8 and TRBJ2-2; 8 bases fit TRBD2. V shed 10 bases, J shed 3 bases, and the junction held 10 bases outside the gene matches. The V gene's germline CDR1 is SGHVS and CDR2 FQNEAQ. The CDR3 extends over 15 amino acids. The CDR3 coding sequence is TGTGCCATCCTGGGGGTAGCGGGACACACCGGGGAGCTGTTTTTT. This encodes CAILGVAGHTGELFF. Full variable domain (rest looked up from reference TRBV7-8 and TRBJ2-2): GAGVSQSPRYKVAKRGQDVALRCDPISGHVSLFWYQQALGQGPEFLTYFQNEAQLDKSGLPSDRFFAERPEGSVSTLKIQRTQQEDSAVYLCAILGVAGHTGELFFGEGSRLTVL.

V gene TRBV14 combines with J gene TRBJ1-6; D is unresolved. Deletions cut 0 bases from V and 7 bases from J, with 10 bases between. The CDR3 totals 15 residues. In germline, CDR1 is SGHDN, CDR2 FVKESK. CDR3 sequence reads: CASSQEAGWNSPLHF. CDR3 DNA sequence: TGTGCCAGCAGCCAAGAGGCCGGGTGGAATTCACCCCTCCACTTT.

The CDR3 DNA follows: TGTGCCATCAGTGAGTCGCAAGGGGTTGATGGCTACACCTTC. It codes for CAISESQGVDGYTF. The J gene is TRBJ1-2, the V gene TRBV10-3; the D gene is possibly TRBD1 (5 bases). This CDR3 contains 14 residues. Trimming left V 0 bases short and J 6 bases short, with 11 bases between. The germline gives CDR1 ENHRY, CDR2 SYGVKD.

This clone was seen just once. The chain uses TRBV11-3 and TRBJ2-7, with 10 bases matching TRBD1. Germline CDR1 SGHNT, CDR2 YENEEA. The CDR3 runs to 15 residues. The V gene end was trimmed by 3 bases and the J gene end by 5 bases; junction bases not matched to a gene: 7. CDR3 residues: CASSLGQGRGNEQYF. CDR3 DNA sequence: TGTGCCAGCAGCTTGGGACAGGGGAGGGGAAACGAGCAGTACTTC. Full variable domain (rest looked up from reference TRBV11-3 and TRBJ2-7): EAGVVQSPRYKIIEKKQPVAFWCNPISGHNTLYWYLQNLGQGPELLIRYENEEAVDDSQLPKDRFSAERLKGVDSTLKIQPAELGDSAVYLCASSLGQGRGNEQYFGPGTRLTVT.

This clone was seen more than once but under ten times. The V and J genes are TRBV28 and TRBJ1-1; possibly TRBD1 for D (5 bases). Germline V CDR1 and CDR2: MDHEN, SYDVKM. Trimming took off 5 bases at V and 1 base at J, with 5 bases between the two ends. This CDR3 has 12 amino acids. The DNA for the CDR3 is TGTGCCAGCAGTCAGGGGAACACTGAAGCTTTCTTT. As protein: CASSQGNTEAFF.

V and J are TRBV13 and TRBJ1-2, with D perhaps matching TRBD1 (5 bases). The germline V and J ends were trimmed by 4 bases and 0 bases, with 12 bases remaining between them. The CDR3 runs to 15 residues. Germline V CDR1 and CDR2: PRHDT, FYEKMQ (reference sequence). The CDR3 reads CASSSSTDTNYGYTF. In nucleotides, the CDR3 is TGTGCCAGCAGCTCCTCGACAGATACTAACTATGGCTACACCTTC.

With respect to this clone: The same CDR3 also results from other DNA sequences found in this sample. The gene calls are TRBV3-1 (or the pseudogene TRBV3-2) and TRBJ1-3; the D is unclear. The ends were cut back, 1 base at V and 0 bases at J, with 7 bases in the middle. Germline V gene sequence: CDR1 LGHDT, CDR2 YNNKEL (reference sequence). The CDR3 covers 15 residues. CDR3 DNA: TGTGCCAGCAGCCAAGCCCCAGTCTCTGGAAACACCATATATTTT. Protein: CASSQAPVSGNTIYF.

Only a few counts were recorded for this clone. This rearrangement joins TRBV5-4 to TRBJ1-1, with 7 bases identical to TRBD1. Germline loops: CDR1 SGHNT, CDR2 YYREEE (reference sequence). V trimming: 3 bases; J trimming: 0 bases; junction bases outside the gene matches: 5. The CDR3 runs 15 residues. CDR3 amino acids: CASSSPGTVNTEAFF. CDR3 DNA sequence: TGTGCCAGCAGCTCTCCAGGGACAGTGAACACTGAAGCTTTCTTT.

The chain joins TRBV2 to TRBJ1-2, with 7 bases lining up with TRBD1. The CDR3 extends over 14 amino acids. Germline V gives CDR1 SNHLY, CDR2 FYNNEI. Trimming removed 3 bases from V and 4 bases from J; junction bases left unmatched: 5. In DNA form, the CDR3 reads TGTGCCAGCAGTGACACAGGGGCACTCTATGGCTACACCTTC. This encodes CASSDTGALYGYTF.

The chain is built from TRBV12-3 or TRBV12-4 and TRBJ1-1, with D maybe TRBD1 (5 bases). V was clipped by 7 bases and J by 3 bases, with 12 bases between them. The CDR3 is made up of 13 amino acids. For the CDR3, the DNA is TGTGCCAGCATCCAGGGAGGGGACACTGAAGCTTTCTTT. Translation gives CASIQGGDTEAFF.

This chain connects TRBV6-5 to TRBJ1-2; D remains unclear. The CDR3 totals 14 residues. V was shortened by 6 bases and J by 5 bases, with 16 bases between the two germline ends. Germline CDR1 MNHEY, CDR2 SVGAGI. CDR3 protein: CASRKTGVGYGYTF. The CDR3 coding sequence is TGTGCCAGCAGAAAAACCGGGGTGGGATATGGCTACACCTTC.

The CDR3 region is CASSPEGGTGELFF. The CDR3 nucleotides are TGTGCCAGCAGCCCCGAAGGGGGAACCGGGGAGCTGTTTTTT. The chain uses TRBV6-4 and TRBJ2-2, with D tentatively TRBD1 (6 bases). The germline V and J ends were trimmed by 6 bases and 5 bases, with 13 bases remaining between them. This CDR3 contains 14 residues. In germline, CDR1 is MRHNA, CDR2 SNTAGT.